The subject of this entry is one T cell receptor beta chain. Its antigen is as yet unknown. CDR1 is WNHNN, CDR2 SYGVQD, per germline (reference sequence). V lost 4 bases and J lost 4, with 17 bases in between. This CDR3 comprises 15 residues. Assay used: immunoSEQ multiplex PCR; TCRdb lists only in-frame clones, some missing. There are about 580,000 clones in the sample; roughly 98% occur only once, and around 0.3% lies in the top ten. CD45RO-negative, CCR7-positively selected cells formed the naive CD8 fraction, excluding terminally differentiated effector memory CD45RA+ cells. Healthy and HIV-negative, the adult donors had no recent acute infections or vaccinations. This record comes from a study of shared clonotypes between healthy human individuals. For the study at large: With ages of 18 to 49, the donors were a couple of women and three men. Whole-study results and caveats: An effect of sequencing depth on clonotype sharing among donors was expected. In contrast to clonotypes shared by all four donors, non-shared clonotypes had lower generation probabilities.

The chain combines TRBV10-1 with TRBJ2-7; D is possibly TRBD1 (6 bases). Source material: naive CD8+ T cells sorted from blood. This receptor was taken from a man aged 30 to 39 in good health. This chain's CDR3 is CASSGSRDTVYEQYF. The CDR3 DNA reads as TGCGCCAGCAGTGGTAGCCGGGACACCGTTTACGAGCAGTACTTC.